What follows are 23 T cell receptor beta chains derived from one specimen sequenced in a study of PD-1 blockade in classical Hodgkin lymphoma (dated by TCRdb to about 2020). The library was prepared using the immunoSEQ multiplex PCR assay. In TCRdb, the immuneACCESS table is reduced to in-frame sequences with V and J assigned. These tables do not hold every clone; where another copy was compared, an unresolved V gene accounts for under half, and the others remain unexplained. The sample profile shows some 20,000 clones; approximately 84% of them were found once. The ten largest account for roughly 6.4% of the sample. This sample's time point label indicates: cycle 1 day 1 (C1D1), immediately before nivolumab initiation. Every trial patient had relapsed following autologous stem cell transplantation, and prior brentuximab vedotin exposure was what differed among cohorts A, B and C. The sample was peripheral blood mononuclear cells (PBMCs), taken at baseline. The source is a human donor with classical Hodgkin lymphoma.

The chain has TRBV2 and TRBJ2-7; 10 positions agree with TRBD1. V trimming: 7 bases; J trimming: 3 bases; junction bases outside the gene matches: 18. This CDR3 spans 18 amino acids. Germline V CDR1 and CDR2: SNHLY, FYNNEI. The CDR3: CASTRRRGDRGRHYEQYF. The CDR3 nucleotides are TGTGCCAGCACCAGAAGGCGGGGCGACAGGGGGCGCCACTACGAGCAGTACTTC.

V is TRBV25-1 and J is TRBJ2-1, with 11 bases that match TRBD2. V trimming: 3 bases; J trimming: 10 bases; junction bases outside the gene matches: 11. The germline CDR1 and CDR2 sequences are MGHDK and SYGVNS. The CDR3 is 16 residues long. CDR3 region: CASSESPSGGTGEQFF. CDR3 coding DNA: TGTGCCAGCAGTGAGTCTCCTAGCGGGGGGACGGGAGAGCAGTTCTTC. Together with reference TRBV25-1 and TRBJ2-1, the CDR3 gives the full variable domain: EADIYQTPRYLVIGTGKKITLECSQTMGHDKMYWYQQDPGMELHLIHYSYGVNSTEKGDLSSESTVSRIRTEHFPLTLESARPSHTSQYLCASSESPSGGTGEQFFGPGTRLTVL.

This clone was detected only a few times. This chain connects TRBV5-6 to TRBJ1-2; D call uncertain. Germline values: CDR1 SGHDT, CDR2 YYEEEE. The CDR3 extends over 12 amino acids. The V gene lost 4 bases and the J gene lost 5 bases, with 9 bases spanning the gap. The CDR3 loop is CASSPGRYGYTF. For the CDR3, the DNA is TGTGCCAGCAGCCCGGGGAGGTATGGCTACACCTTC.

The rearrangement uses TRBV5-6 and TRBJ2-5, with D tentatively TRBD2 (5 bases). The germline V and J ends were trimmed by 0 bases and 1 base, with 7 bases remaining between them. This CDR3 spans 14 amino acids. Germline-derived CDR1 and CDR2 are SGHDT and YYEEEE. Written as DNA, the CDR3 is TGTGCCAGCAGCTTGGGGACTTCCCAAGAGACCCAGTACTTC. Translated, it gives CASSLGTSQETQYF.

The chain employs TRBV9 and TRBJ1-4; no reliable D call. Germline loops: CDR1 SGDLS, CDR2 YYNGEE. The CDR3 is 17 amino acids. V was cut by 0 bases and J by 0 bases, with 12 bases left in between. Written as DNA, the CDR3 is TGTGCCAGCAGCGTAGGTCCCGCCTTTGCAACTAATGAAAAACTGTTTTTT. Translation gives CASSVGPAFATNEKLFF.

This chain links TRBV5-1 with TRBJ2-3, with D unclear. CDR1 is SGHRS and CDR2 is YFSETQ in the germline V gene. The CDR3 contains 12 residues. The V gene lost 0 bases and the J gene lost 6 bases, with 5 bases spanning the gap. CDR3 in amino acids: CASSLVEDTQYF. CDR3 nucleotide sequence: TGCGCCAGCAGCTTGGTAGAGGATACGCAGTATTTT.

The genes are TRBV6-6 and TRBJ1-2, with 7 bases that match TRBD1. CDR1 is MNHNY and CDR2 is SVGAGI in the germline V gene (reference sequence). CDR3 length: 13 residues. The J segment lost 6 bases and the V segment lost 0 bases, leaving 1 base of the junction unmatched. CDR3 residues: CASSYSQGDGYTF. The CDR3 DNA is TGTGCCAGCAGTTACTCTCAGGGGGATGGCTACACCTTC.

The chain employs TRBV28 and TRBJ2-7; the D is unclear. CDR3 length equals 11 residues. Trimming shortened V by 6 bases and J by 3 bases, and 6 bases separated the two germline ends. In germline, CDR1 is MDHEN, CDR2 SYDVKM. The chain's CDR3 is CASSPLYEQYF. CDR3 bases: TGTGCCAGCAGCCCCCTCTACGAGCAGTACTTC.

The chain joins TRBV6-5 to TRBJ2-2; no clear D. The V gene lost 2 bases and the J gene lost 4 bases, with 11 bases spanning the gap. Germline CDR1 MNHEY, CDR2 SVGAGI. This CDR3 has 15 amino acids. CDR3 nucleotides: TGTGCCAGCAGTTACCAGACATTCGGCACCGGGGAGCTGTTTTTT. It is translated as CASSYQTFGTGELFF.

The chain uses TRBV6-1 and TRBJ1-2, with 8 bases aligning to TRBD1. CDR1 is MNHNS and CDR2 is SASEGT in the germline V gene. The CDR3 runs to 14 residues. Losses at the gene ends were 6 bases for V and 6 bases for J; bases not matched to a gene: 9. This CDR3 reads CASRQTGVYHGYTF. CDR3 sequence (DNA): TGTGCCAGCAGACAGACAGGGGTTTATCATGGCTACACCTTC.

A single count supports this clone. J is TRBJ1-2 and V is TRBV6-1; a weak D match, TRBD1 (6 bases). V shed 3 bases and J shed 7 bases, with 12 bases lying between them. Germline V gene sequence: CDR1 MNHNS, CDR2 SASEGT. This CDR3 comprises 13 residues. CDR3 nucleotides: TGTGCCAGCAGTGACCAGGGGTTGGGTGGCTACACCTTC. Translated, it gives CASSDQGLGGYTF.

The chain uses TRBV27 and TRBJ1-5, with 11 nucleotides matching TRBD1. The germline CDR1 and CDR2 sequences are MNHEY and SMNVEV (reference sequence). This CDR3 has 15 residues. V lost 5 bases, J lost 6 bases, and 6 bases stayed unmatched. The CDR3 DNA is TGTGCCAGCAGTCCGGACAGGGGGCAAATTCAGCCCCAGCATTTT. Residues: CASSPDRGQIQPQHF.

This chain uses TRBV6-1 with TRBJ2-7; D is ambiguous. Germline CDR1 reads MNHNS; CDR2 reads SASEGT. V was clipped by 5 bases and J by 2 bases, with 4 bases between them. The CDR3 totals 11 residues. CDR3 region: CASSQTYEQYF. The CDR3 DNA is TGTGCCAGCAGTCAAACCTACGAGCAGTACTTC.

V usage is TRBV6-6 and J usage is TRBJ1-6; perhaps TRBD1 as D (6 bases). CDR3 length: 13 residues. Germline lookup yields CDR1 MNHNY and CDR2 SVGAGI (reference sequence). The V end lost 11 bases, the J end lost 6 bases, and 14 bases lay between the germline ends. This chain's CDR3 is CAVSRGGNSPLHF. The CDR3 coding sequence is TGTGCCGTCTCGAGAGGGGGTAATTCACCCCTCCACTTT.

CDR3 sequence reads: CASSPGTGTYEQYF. The CDR3 nucleotides read TGCGCCAGCAGCCCCGGGACAGGGACGTACGAGCAGTACTTC. This sequence joins TRBV4-3 and TRBJ2-7; 9 nucleotides agree with TRBD1. This CDR3 contains 14 residues. CDR1 and CDR2 from the germline V gene are LGHNA and YSLEER. Trimming took 4 bases from V and 4 from J; bases not matched to a gene: 5.

This chain links TRBV29-1 with TRBJ2-5, with 8 bases identical to TRBD1. CDR1 SQVTM and CDR2 ANQGSEA come from the germline V gene. CDR3 length equals 12 residues. The V gene end was trimmed by 7 bases and the J gene end by 5 bases; junction bases not matched to a gene: 6. CDR3 DNA: TGCAGCGCGGGGTACAGGGGGGAGACCCAGTACTTC. The encoded protein is CSAGYRGETQYF.

This clone was observed a few times. The chain combines TRBV6-1 with TRBJ2-7; perhaps TRBD1 as D (5 bases). Germline-derived CDR1 and CDR2 are MNHNS and SASEGT. The V end was cut by 4 bases, the J end by 3 bases, with 7 bases between. This CDR3 is built from 12 residues. DNA of the CDR3: TGTGCCAGCAGTGTGACAGTCTACGAGCAGTACTTC. Protein product: CASSVTVYEQYF.

The chain carries TRBV27 and TRBJ2-2; TRBD1 aligns across 7 bases. V lost 7 bases and J lost 1; bases outside the gene matches: 12. Germline CDR1 is MNHEY and CDR2 is SMNVEV (reference sequence). The CDR3 contains 17 residues. The CDR3 sequence: CASIADTGEMNTGELFF. The CDR3 DNA follows: TGTGCCAGCATCGCGGATACAGGGGAGATGAACACCGGGGAGCTGTTTTTT.

V usage is TRBV7-9 and J usage is TRBJ1-2, with D unclear. This CDR3 is 15 amino acids long. Trimming cost V 0 bases and J 8 bases, with 16 bases left between them. CDR1 and CDR2 from the germline V gene are SEHNR and FQNEAQ (reference sequence). The CDR3 sequence is CASSLAIIGEYGYTF. In DNA form, the CDR3 reads TGTGCCAGCAGCTTAGCTATAATCGGGGAGTACGGCTACACCTTC.

The chain has TRBV19 and TRBJ1-4; D gene ambiguous. CDR1 LNHDA and CDR2 SQIVND come from the germline V gene (reference sequence). CDR3 length: 18 amino acids. V was clipped by 5 bases and J by 5 bases, with 24 bases between them. The CDR3 coding sequence is TGTGCCAGTAGTTCCCTACCGGGCCTAGGAGGGCAAAATGAAAAACTGTTTTTT. Its translation is CASSSLPGLGGQNEKLFF.

The rearrangement uses TRBV4-1 and TRBJ2-2, with D unresolved. There are 15 residues in the CDR3. Germline CDR1 MGHRA, CDR2 YSYEKL. Trimming pared 3 bases from V and 3 bases from J, leaving 11 bases between. The CDR3 DNA sequence: TGCGCCAGCAGCCACGGAAGGCAGTACACCGGGGAGCTGTTTTTT. It is translated as CASSHGRQYTGELFF.

A few counts support this clone. This sequence joins TRBV7-2 and TRBJ2-2, with 7 nucleotides matching TRBD2. Losses at the gene ends were 0 bases for V and 5 bases for J; bases not matched to a gene: 6. Germline values: CDR1 SGHTA, CDR2 FQGNSA. CDR3 length equals 16 residues. Here the CDR3 reads CASSLATAGVTGELFF. The CDR3 DNA reads TGTGCCAGCAGCTTAGCTACGGCGGGGGTGACCGGGGAGCTGTTTTTT.

CDR3 bases: TGTGCCATCAGTGAGTGGGGGTCGGGACAGGGGAGGACAGATACGCAGTATTTT. Amino acids: CAISEWGSGQGRTDTQYF. V gene TRBV10-3 combines with J gene TRBJ2-3, with 10 bases that match TRBD1. Per germline, CDR1 ENHRY and CDR2 SYGVKD. The ends lost 1 base at V and 3 bases at J; junction bases unmatched: 10. This CDR3 contains 18 residues.